A single sample is the source of the 30 T cell receptor beta chains below, sequenced in a study of graft-versus-host responses after intestinal transplantation. The study plated 200,000 CFSE-labeled responders with 200,000 irradiated, violet-dye-labeled stimulators. Assay: immunoSEQ multiplex PCR; the TCRdb copy retains only in-frame clones and omits some. The repertoire includes about 14,000 clones, around 33% of them detected once, and around 2% sits in the top ten. The sequences come from alloreactive CD8+ T cells from a mixed lymphocyte reaction culture, collected before intestinal transplant. Subset here: CFSE-low proliferating T cells sorted from roughly six-day pre-transplant mixed lymphocyte reaction (GvH or HvG direction). These receptors were obtained from a human patient who received an intestinal transplant.

The rearrangement joins TRBV18 to TRBJ1-2, with 8 bases aligning to TRBD1. The CDR3 runs 15 residues. The junction had 7 bases not matched to a gene; V was cut back by 4 bases and J by 3 bases. Germline V gene sequence: CDR1 KGHSH, CDR2 LQKENI. The CDR3 sequence: CASSQKSTGDYGYTF. The CDR3 DNA reads TGTGCCAGCTCACAGAAATCGACAGGGGACTATGGCTACACCTTC.

Only a few counts were recorded for this clone. This chain connects TRBV4-1 to TRBJ1-2, with 11 bases matching TRBD1. Trimming removed 2 bases from V and 4 bases from J; junction bases left unmatched: 3. The CDR3 has 15 residues. Germline V gene lookup returns CDR1 MGHRA and CDR2 YSYEKL. CDR3 sequence (DNA): TGCGCCAGCAGCCAAACCGGGACAGGGGGCTATGGCTACACCTTC. Translating it yields CASSQTGTGGYGYTF.

The chain links TRBV7-9 to TRBJ1-1; D might be TRBD1 (5 bases). Germline CDR1 is SEHNR and CDR2 is FQNEAQ (reference sequence). With 1 base removed from V and 0 bases from J, the gap between germline ends came to 6 bases. This CDR3 is 14 amino acids long. CDR3 nucleotide sequence: TGTGCCAGCAGCTTAGGACAGTTGAACACTGAAGCTTTCTTT. It specifies CASSLGQLNTEAFF.

V is TRBV6-5 and J is TRBJ1-2; 9 nucleotides align to TRBD1. Trimming at V came to 4 bases and at J to 7 bases, leaving 10 bases not matched to a gene. The CDR3 extends over 15 amino acids. Germline V gene lookup returns CDR1 MNHEY and CDR2 SVGAGI. Here the CDR3 reads CASSFTGGGPTGYTF. CDR3 in DNA: TGTGCCAGCAGTTTTACAGGGGGCGGCCCTACTGGCTACACCTTC.

This clone showed up just a few times. This chain connects TRBV19 to TRBJ1-5, with a possible D match to TRBD1 (6 bases). Trimming removed 7 bases from V and 2 bases from J, with 15 bases in between. Looked up from germline, CDR1 is LNHDA and CDR2 is SQIVND (reference sequence). The CDR3 runs to 15 residues. CDR3 sequence: CASNSRGAGNQPQHF. The CDR3, as DNA: TGTGCCAGTAACAGCAGGGGTGCCGGCAATCAGCCCCAGCATTTT.

This clone was detected only a few times. This chain connects TRBV6-5 to TRBJ1-6; 10 bases are a match to TRBD1. J lost 11 bases, V lost 5 bases, and 6 bases had no gene match. This CDR3 contains 14 residues. CDR1 and CDR2 (germline): MNHEY, SVGAGI. CDR3 DNA sequence: TGTGCCAGCAGTACCGGGACAGGGGTTGCACCCCTCCACTTT. Its protein product is CASSTGTGVAPLHF.

This clone was found once. The chain has TRBV5-6 and TRBJ1-1; 10 bases line up with TRBD1. Germline V gives CDR1 SGHDT, CDR2 YYEEEE. The CDR3 covers 15 residues. V gave up 0 bases and J gave up 9 bases; unmatched junction bases: 8. The CDR3 is CASSLARDRGAQAFF. The CDR3 DNA follows: TGTGCCAGCAGCTTGGCCCGGGACAGGGGCGCCCAAGCTTTCTTT.

This clone has a handful of counts. This chain joins TRBV29-1 and TRBJ2-3, with 9 bases lining up with TRBD2. This CDR3 has 15 amino acids. The V and J ends lost 6 bases and 2 bases, in that order; junction bases with no gene match: 9. CDR1 is SQVTM and CDR2 is ANQGSEA in the germline V gene. The CDR3 region is CSVAGGVLPTDTQYF. As DNA, the CDR3 is TGCAGCGTGGCGGGGGGGGTCCTCCCCACAGATACGCAGTATTTT.

This clone appeared a few times. This chain connects TRBV30 to TRBJ2-3; 8 nucleotides line up with TRBD2. J gave up 6 bases and V 0 bases, and 8 bases lay outside the gene matches. The CDR3 contains 15 residues. Germline V gives CDR1 GTSNPN, CDR2 SVGIG (reference sequence). The CDR3: CAWSVLAGGGDTQYF. DNA of the CDR3: TGTGCCTGGAGTGTACTGGCGGGGGGTGGGGATACGCAGTATTTT.

The table lists this clone with a few counts. The V and J genes are TRBV27 and TRBJ2-7, with a possible D match to TRBD1 (5 bases). CDR1 and CDR2 from the germline V gene are MNHEY and SMNVEV (reference sequence). The ends were cut back, 6 bases at V and 4 bases at J, with 7 bases in the middle. CDR3 length: 11 residues. The DNA of the CDR3 is TGTGCCAGCAGCCAGGGTTACGAGCAGTACTTC. Its protein product is CASSQGYEQYF.

The chain recombines TRBV4-1 with TRBJ1-3, with 7 bases identical to TRBD1. Germline trimming cut 3 bases from V and 0 bases from J; bases unmatched to any gene: 2. The germline V gene has CDR1 MGHRA and CDR2 YSYEKL. The CDR3 has 15 amino acids. The CDR3: CASSQDRFSGNTIYF. CDR3 nucleotides: TGCGCCAGCAGCCAGGACAGGTTCTCTGGAAACACCATATATTTT.

The chain is built from TRBV7-9 and TRBJ2-3; unclear D gene. CDR1 SEHNR and CDR2 FQNEAQ come from the germline V gene (reference sequence). Trimming stripped 5 bases from V and 7 bases from J, with 13 bases between. The CDR3 consists of 13 residues. The chain's CDR3 is CASSLSIENTQYF. The CDR3, as DNA: TGTGCCAGCAGCCTCTCAATCGAGAATACGCAGTATTTT.

The chain employs TRBV30 and TRBJ2-1; possibly TRBD2 for D (5 bases). The CDR3 is 13 residues long. The V and J ends lost 4 bases and 9 bases respectively, with 16 bases between them. CDR1 and CDR2 (germline): GTSNPN, SVGIG (reference sequence). The chain's CDR3 is CAWNGLGEGEQFF. In DNA form, the CDR3 reads TGTGCCTGGAATGGCCTCGGGGAAGGTGAGCAGTTCTTC.

The J gene is TRBJ1-1, the V gene TRBV4-3; the D is unclear. Germline CDR1 reads LGHNA; CDR2 reads YSLEER. The V gene lost 4 bases and the J gene lost 2 bases, with 8 bases spanning the gap. This CDR3 has 13 amino acids. The CDR3 nucleotides are TGCGCCAGCAGCCGCAGACTTAACACTGAAGCTTTCTTT. Amino acid sequence: CASSRRLNTEAFF.

V gene TRBV7-6 combines with J gene TRBJ1-4, with D possibly matching TRBD1 (5 bases). From germline, CDR1 is SGHVS and CDR2 FNYEAQ. V was cut by 3 bases and J by 5 bases, with 10 bases left in between. The CDR3 is 14 residues long. The CDR3 region is CASSFERGNEKLFF. CDR3 in DNA: TGTGCCAGCAGCTTTGAGCGGGGGAATGAAAAACTGTTTTTT.

The gene calls are TRBV6-5 and TRBJ2-1; 7 nucleotides match TRBD1. Germline-derived CDR1 and CDR2 are MNHEY and SVGAGI. V shed 4 bases and J 2 bases; nucleotides not matched to a gene: 2. CDR3 length equals 14 residues. The CDR3 coding sequence is TGTGCCAGCAGTTGGACAGGTACCTACAATGAGCAGTTCTTC. Its translation is CASSWTGTYNEQFF.

Here the CDR3 reads CATSVADTQYF. The CDR3 nucleotides read TGTGCCACTTCGGTGGCAGATACGCAGTATTTT. The chain carries TRBV27 and TRBJ2-3; D gene unclear. V was clipped by 10 bases and J by 4 bases, with 9 bases between them. Germline CDR1 and CDR2: MNHEY and SMNVEV (reference sequence). The CDR3 has 11 amino acids.

This chain links TRBV18 with TRBJ2-2, with D possibly matching TRBD2 (6 bases). V lost 3 bases, J lost 5 bases, and 10 bases lay in between. The CDR3 has 14 amino acids. The germline V gene has CDR1 KGHSH and CDR2 LQKENI. CDR3 sequence (DNA): TGTGCCAGCTCACCGGATGGGGGGACCGGGGAGCTGTTTTTT. It codes for CASSPDGGTGELFF. Drawing the rest from reference TRBV18 and TRBJ2-2, the complete variable domain is NAGVMQNPRHLVRRRGQEARLRCSPMKGHSHVYWYRQLPEEGLKFMVYLQKENIIDESGMPKERFSAEFPKEGPSILRIQQVVRGDSAAYFCASSPDGGTGELFFGEGSRLTVL.

In this sample, this clone turned up a few times. This sequence joins TRBV7-8 and TRBJ1-2; D ambiguous. CDR1 and CDR2 (germline): SGHVS, FQNEAQ. The CDR3 has 15 amino acids. V was clipped by 2 bases and J by 0 bases, with 10 bases between them. In DNA, the CDR3 is TGTGCCAGCAGCTTATCCCCCGGAGCTAACTATGGCTACACCTTC. This sequence encodes CASSLSPGANYGYTF.

This clone has a handful of counts. The V gene is TRBV30, the J gene TRBJ1-1, with TRBD1 identical over 10 bases. The CDR3 contains 15 residues. The junction had 2 bases not matched to a gene; V was cut back by 1 base and J by 0 bases. Germline loops: CDR1 GTSNPN, CDR2 SVGIG (reference sequence). The CDR3 sequence: CAWSEGTGVNTEAFF. CDR3 bases: TGTGCCTGGAGTGAGGGGACAGGGGTGAACACTGAAGCTTTCTTT. The full variable domain, completed using reference TRBV30 and TRBJ1-1, is SQTIHQWPATLVQPVGSPLSLECTVEGTSNPNLYWYRQAAGRGLQLLFYSVGIGQISSEVPQNLSASRPQDRQFILSSKKLLLSDSGFYLCAWSEGTGVNTEAFFGQGTRLTVV.

There are a few counts of this clone. The genes are TRBV13 and TRBJ2-5, with 13 bases lining up with TRBD2. The CDR3 covers 14 residues. The germline V gene has CDR1 PRHDT and CDR2 FYEKMQ (reference sequence). Trimming took 5 bases from V and 5 from J; bases not matched to a gene: 2. As DNA, the CDR3 is TGTGCCAGCAGCCAGACTAGCGGGGGGGAGACCCAGTACTTC. Translated: CASSQTSGGETQYF.

This clone was counted only a few times. The J gene is TRBJ2-1, the V gene TRBV6-5, with no clear D. CDR3 length: 13 amino acids. V was pared by 0 bases and J by 4 bases, with 4 bases between. In germline, CDR1 is MNHEY, CDR2 SVGAGI. CDR3 bases: TGTGCCAGCAGTTACTCTAGATACAATGAGCAGTTCTTC. Protein sequence: CASSYSRYNEQFF.

V gene TRBV7-7 combines with J gene TRBJ1-1, with TRBD1 identical over 8 bases. CDR3 size: 18 residues. CDR1 is SSHAT and CDR2 is FNYEAQ in the germline V gene (reference sequence). V was pared by 2 bases and J by 2 bases, with 13 bases of the junction left unmatched. This CDR3 is CASSLRAQQGGENTEAFF. For the CDR3, the DNA is TGTGCCAGCAGCTTACGAGCTCAACAGGGGGGCGAAAACACTGAAGCTTTCTTT.

The chain has TRBV9 and TRBJ2-3; D remains unclear. V lost 0 bases to trimming and J lost 0 bases, with 8 bases between them. Germline V gene sequence: CDR1 SGDLS, CDR2 YYNGEE. This CDR3 has 15 amino acids. CDR3 region: CASSVAGLSTDTQYF. CDR3 coding DNA: TGTGCCAGCAGCGTAGCGGGTCTTAGCACAGATACGCAGTATTTT.

This clone was recorded only once. This sequence joins TRBV14 and TRBJ1-5; no definite D call. The V end lost 1 base, the J end lost 4 bases, and 23 bases lay between the germline ends. Germline assignment: CDR1 SGHDN and CDR2 FVKESK. This CDR3 region has 19 residues. CDR3 in amino acids: CASSQAVWVRREENQPQHF. The CDR3 region has the DNA TGTGCCAGCAGCCAAGCGGTTTGGGTTCGCCGGGAAGAGAATCAGCCCCAGCATTTT.

This chain connects TRBV6-5 to TRBJ1-2; 8 nucleotides align to TRBD1. The J segment lost 5 bases and the V segment lost 8 bases, leaving 10 bases of the junction unmatched. The germline CDR1 and CDR2 sequences are MNHEY and SVGAGI. The CDR3 sequence is 14 residues long. The CDR3 coding sequence is TGTGCCAGCCGCAACCGGGACAGGCGGTATGGCTACACCTTC. Its protein is CASRNRDRRYGYTF.

This clone occurred a few times. The chain combines TRBV4-3 with TRBJ2-7, with 7 bases identical to TRBD2. V shed 1 base and J 1 base; nucleotides not matched to a gene: 10. This CDR3 is 17 amino acids long. Germline CDR1 LGHNA, CDR2 YSLEER. The CDR3 loop reads CASSQGYQRGLSYEQYF. CDR3 DNA sequence: TGCGCCAGCAGCCAAGGCTACCAGCGGGGCCTATCCTACGAGCAGTACTTC.

The chain couples TRBV19 to TRBJ2-3; 11 bases agree with TRBD2. Germline V gene lookup returns CDR1 LNHDA and CDR2 SQIVND (reference sequence). This CDR3 comprises 16 residues. Trimming removed 5 bases from V and 1 base from J; junction bases left unmatched: 5. In DNA form, the CDR3 reads TGTGCCAGTAGTCTAACGGGACTAGCGGGCACAGATACGCAGTATTTT. Residues: CASSLTGLAGTDTQYF.

The chain employs TRBV5-1 and TRBJ2-7; TRBD2 matches at 11 bases. With V trimmed by 4 bases and J by 0 bases, 6 bases remained unmatched. Germline V gives CDR1 SGHRS, CDR2 YFSETQ. The CDR3 extends over 16 amino acids. Here the CDR3 DNA reads TGCGCCAGCAGCCTGGCTACTAGCGGGAGCTCCTACGAGCAGTACTTC. Its translation: CASSLATSGSSYEQYF.

The chain joins TRBV7-9 to TRBJ1-2; the D is unclear. Trimming stripped 1 base from V and 6 bases from J, with 18 bases between. The CDR3 spans 16 residues. The germline CDR1 and CDR2 sequences are SEHNR and FQNEAQ (reference sequence). CDR3 DNA sequence: TGTGCCAGCAGCTTAGAATTCGAGACACCAACCGATGGCTACACCTTC. As protein: CASSLEFETPTDGYTF.